Below, 19 T cell receptor beta chains from the same sample are listed, as sequenced in a study of CD8+ T cells in alopecia areata. Cells pooled from cutaneous lymph nodes were sorted on CD4, CD8alpha, NKG2D, NKG2ACE and other markers. RNA was isolated and reverse transcribed to cDNA, the sequencing template. Measured with immunoSEQ multiplex PCR; TCRdb has only the in-frame clones, and not every one. This sample comprises more than 1,500 clones, none seen once only. The sequenced sample consisted of CD8+ T cells sorted from a lymph node. These receptors came from a C3H/HeJ mouse with alopecia areata. Mice of this strain are of MHC haplotype H2-k.

This clone showed up many times. Mouse gene names apply. Partial CDR3 DNA: TGTGCCAGCAGCCAAGACGCACTGGGGGCAAGTGCAGAA. This encodes CASSQDALGASAE. The full CDR3 protein is CASSQDALGASAETLYF. The genes are TRBV5 and TRBJ2-3; TRBD2 matches 8 bases. The read ends 4 residues early relative to the CDR3; the germline J gene fills the gap. CDR1 LGHNA and CDR2 YNLKQL come from the germline V gene (reference sequence). The CDR3 runs to 17 residues. Losses at the gene ends were 0 bases for V and 0 bases for J; bases not matched to a gene: 5.

This clone was seen ten or more times. The junction does not match germline at one end; this may be a read error. Gene names and germline match the mouse. From the germline J gene comes the end of the CDR3, since the read stops 4 residues before it. J is TRBJ2-3 and V is TRBV17; D gene unclear. Germline CDR1 and CDR2: MNHDT and YYDKIL. The CDR3 has 15 residues. CDR3 bases read: TGTGCTAGCAATAGAGGTCAAGAGGGTGCAGAA. This encodes CASNRGQEGAE. In full, the CDR3 reads CASNRGQEGAETLYF.

This clone is medium-sized within its sample. Genes and germline are mouse. The CDR3 goes on 4 residues after the read ends, and that part is filled in from the germline J gene. This chain uses TRBV14 with TRBJ2-1; 7 nucleotides align to TRBD2. V trimming: 6 bases; J trimming: 1 base; junction bases outside the gene matches: 4. CDR1 SGHDT and CDR2 FRDEAV come from the germline V gene. The CDR3 length is 14 residues. CDR3 bases read: TGTGCCAGCACCGGGGGGGTGAACTATGCT. Protein: CASTGGVNYA. The whole CDR3 sequence is CASTGGVNYAEQFF.

This clone was detected ten times or more. Gene names follow the mouse nomenclature. The read ends 3 residues early relative to the CDR3; the germline J gene fills the gap. V is TRBV1 and J is TRBJ1-6; D gene uncertain. TRBJ1-6 is an ORF, and what it does is uncertain. Trimming stripped 1 base from V and 3 bases from J, with 4 bases between. The CDR3 contains 14 residues. CDR1 is NSQYPW, CDR2 LRSPGD, per germline (reference sequence). The sequenced part of the CDR3 DNA is TGCACCTGCAGTGCAGGGGGCTATAATTCGCCC. Its protein product is CTCSAGGYNSP. The full CDR3 is CTCSAGGYNSPLYF.

In its sample, this clone was seen many times. The gene names here belong to mouse. CDR3 bases read: TGTGCCAGCAGTTTTTGGGGGAGCTCCTAT. This gives the protein CASSFWGSSY. The whole CDR3 protein reads CASSFWGSSYEQYF. The chain uses TRBV15 and TRBJ2-7; the D gene is possibly TRBD2 (6 bases). The read terminates 4 residues before the CDR3 end, so the remaining end is supplied by the germline J gene. CDR1 is SGHND and CDR2 is FRSKSL in the germline V gene. Trimming took off 3 bases at V and 0 bases at J, with 9 bases between the two ends. This CDR3 has 14 amino acids.

In its sample, this clone is medium-sized (0.01 to 0.1%). Mouse germline and gene names are used. The read finishes 4 residues shy of the CDR3 end, and the germline J gene is used to complete it. This rearrangement joins TRBV5 to TRBJ2-2; D might be TRBD2 (5 bases). The CDR3 is made up of 16 amino acids. CDR1 is LGHNA, CDR2 YNLKQL, per germline (reference sequence). V was cut by 1 base and J by 1 base, with 10 bases left in between. The CDR3 loop reads CASSQGLGKNTGQLYF. The sequenced CDR3 bases are TGTGCCAGCAGCCAAGGGCTGGGAAAAAACACCGGG.

This clone has ten or more counts. The germline and genes are mouse ones. The CDR3 end is not reached by the read, which stops 4 residues before it; the germline J gene fills it in. The V and J genes are TRBV5 and TRBJ2-5, with D perhaps matching TRBD1 (6 bases). This CDR3 has 14 amino acids. Germline V CDR1 and CDR2: LGHNA, YNLKQL (reference sequence). The part of the CDR3 DNA that was read is TGTGCCAGCAGCCAAGATAGGGGGAAAGAC. Translating gives CASSQDRGKD. The complete CDR3 reads CASSQDRGKDTQYF.

There are a few counts of this clone. Possible read error: a much larger clone is one base away. Mouse gene names apply. Coverage ceases 4 residues before the CDR3 finishes, and the germline J gene fills in the end. The chain recombines TRBV19 with TRBJ2-5, with 7 positions matching TRBD2. Losses at the gene ends were 4 bases for V and 1 base for J; bases not matched to a gene: 0. This CDR3 has 13 amino acids. Per germline, CDR1 FNHDT and CDR2 SITEND (reference sequence). CDR3 region: CASSLGDQDTQYF. The CDR3 bases that were read are TGTGCCAGCAGTCTGGGGGACCAAGAC. Full variable domain (rest looked up from reference TRBV19 and TRBJ2-5): GGIITQTPKFLIGQEGQKLTLKCQQNFNHDTMYWYRQDSGKGLRLIYYSITENDLQKGDLSEGYDASREKKSSFSLTVTSAQKNEMAVFLCASSLGDQDTQYFGPGTRLLVL.

As concerns this clone: The genes are named according to mouse. The CDR3 goes on 4 residues after the read ends, and that part is filled in from the germline J gene. V usage is TRBV5 and J usage is TRBJ1-1; maybe TRBD1 (6 bases). Germline V lookup: CDR1 LGHNA, CDR2 YNLKQL (reference sequence). The CDR3 is 14 residues long. V was clipped by 2 bases and J by 3 bases, with 10 bases between them. CDR3 DNA, as far as it was read: TGTGCCAGCAGCCAAATTACAGGGTACACA. It translates to CASSQITGYT. The entire CDR3 reads CASSQITGYTEVFF.

Within the sample, this clone is medium-sized (0.01 to 0.1%). Gene names refer to mouse genes. The CDR3: CASGDEGDTQYF. CDR3 DNA (partial): TGTGCCAGCGGTGATGAGGGAGAC. The genes are TRBV13-2 and TRBJ2-5; D gene uncertain. The CDR3 is cut off 4 residues early in the read; its end comes from the germline J gene. CDR1 and CDR2 from the germline V gene are NNHNN and SYGAGS (reference sequence). This CDR3 has 12 amino acids.

Turning to this clone: Gene labels here are mouse ones. With the read ending 4 residues before the CDR3 end, the germline J gene is used to fill in that end. V and J are TRBV19 and TRBJ1-1; 8 bases agree with TRBD1. The CDR3 covers 15 residues. Germline CDR1 is FNHDT and CDR2 is SITEND (reference sequence). Losses at the gene ends were 5 bases for V and 4 bases for J; bases not matched to a gene: 10. CDR3 DNA, as far as it was read: TGTGCCAGCAGGATCTCTGACAGGGGAGGCACA. Translating gives CASRISDRGGT. The entire CDR3 sequence reads CASRISDRGGTEVFF.

This clone qualifies as medium-sized. The listed genes are named as in mouse. The read terminates 4 residues before the CDR3 end, so the remaining end is supplied by the germline J gene. This CDR3 is also generated by other DNA sequences in the sample. The rearrangement links TRBV19 to TRBJ1-1, with a tentative D call TRBD1 (5 bases). The CDR3 has 14 amino acids. The V end was cut by 4 bases, the J end by 0 bases, with 10 bases between. The germline gives CDR1 FNHDT, CDR2 SITEND (reference sequence). The CDR3 is CASSLQGANTEVFF. CDR3 bases read: TGTGCCAGCAGTCTCCAGGGAGCAAACACA.

This clone has a count of ten or more. These gene names are mouse names. The sequence runs out 4 residues before the end of the CDR3; the remainder is reconstructed from the germline J gene. The chain joins TRBV1 to TRBJ2-3, with D perhaps matching TRBD2 (7 bases). The germline gives CDR1 NSQYPW, CDR2 LRSPGD (reference sequence). The CDR3 has 17 residues. The germline V and J ends were trimmed by 0 bases and 0 bases, with 13 bases remaining between them. CDR3 loop: CTCSADRLGASAETLYF. CDR3 bases read: TGCACCTGCAGTGCAGATCGGCTGGGGGCTAGTGCAGAA.

This clone was counted many times. Gene names and germline match the mouse. The sequence runs out 4 residues before the end of the CDR3; the remainder is reconstructed from the germline J gene. The chain employs TRBV19 and TRBJ1-2; TRBD1 matches at 8 bases. The CDR3 is 14 residues long. J lost 0 bases, V lost 2 bases, and 0 bases had no gene match. From germline, CDR1 is FNHDT and CDR2 SITEND (reference sequence). The CDR3 protein is CASSMDRANSDYTF. The covered CDR3 bases are TGTGCCAGCAGTATGGACAGGGCAAACTCC.

This clone showed up many times. The germline and genes are mouse ones. The CDR3 is CASSATGETDTQYF. The sequenced CDR3 bases are TGTGCCAGCAGTGCCACAGGGGAGACGGAC. The chain joins TRBV13-1 to TRBJ2-5; the match to TRBD1 covers 7 bases. Read sequence stops 4 residues before the CDR3 end, and the germline J gene provides the missing end. Germline V gene data show CDR1 as NSHNY and CDR2 as SYGAGN. This CDR3 comprises 14 residues.

This clone appeared many times. The gene symbols are mouse symbols. The CDR3 is cut off 4 residues early in the read; its end comes from the germline J gene. This chain connects TRBV13-1 to TRBJ2-7; TRBD1 matches at 9 bases. V lost 2 bases and J lost 3; bases outside the gene matches: 12. This CDR3 is built from 17 residues. Germline CDR1 is NSHNY and CDR2 is SYGAGN. This CDR3 reads CASSEKSRGDRVYEQYF. The sequenced CDR3 bases are TGTGCCAGCAGTGAGAAGTCGAGGGGGGACAGGGTCTAT.

This clone occurred many times. Gene names refer to mouse genes. The read falls 4 residues short of the CDR3 end, and the missing part is taken from the germline J gene. This chain uses TRBV13-1 with TRBJ2-5, with 7 bases fitting TRBD1. Germline V CDR1 and CDR2: NSHNY, SYGAGN. The length of the CDR3 is 14 residues. The V gene end was trimmed by 2 bases and the J gene end by 0 bases; junction bases not matched to a gene: 0. The sequenced part of the CDR3 DNA is TGTGCCAGCAGTGAACAGGGGAACCAAGAC. It encodes CASSEQGNQD. The complete CDR3 reads CASSEQGNQDTQYF.

On this clone: Genes here carry mouse names. Coverage ceases 4 residues before the CDR3 finishes, and the germline J gene fills in the end. The V and J genes are TRBV14 and TRBJ2-1; D possibly corresponds to TRBD2 (5 bases). Germline V lookup: CDR1 SGHDT, CDR2 FRDEAV. This CDR3 is built from 15 residues. The CDR3 sequence: CASSFLHLLGAEQFF. CDR3 DNA, as far as it was read: TGTGCCAGCAGTTTCCTACACCTCTTGGGGGCT. The full variable domain, completed using reference TRBV14 and TRBJ2-1, is EAGVTQSPRYAVLQEGQAVSFWCDPISGHDTLYWYQQPRDQGPQLLVYFRDEAVIDNSQLPSDRFSAVRPKGTNSTLKIQSAKQGDTATYLCASSFLHLLGAEQFFGPGTRLTVL.

In its sample, this clone ranks as hyperexpanded. Germline and genes here are mouse. The CDR3: CASSMRQGYNSPLYF. The covered CDR3 bases are TGTGCCAGCAGTATGAGACAGGGCTATAATTCGCCC. This sequence joins TRBV19 and TRBJ1-6, with 7 positions matching TRBD1. The CDR3 end falls 3 residues outside the read, so it is completed with the germline J gene. TRBJ1-6 is an open reading frame whose function is uncertain. The trim removed 2 bases at V and 3 bases at J, leaving 2 bases unmatched. The CDR3 length is 15 residues. Germline V gene lookup returns CDR1 FNHDT and CDR2 SITEND (reference sequence).